This TCR beta chain originates from a study of OX40 agonist ivuxolimab in advanced cancers. Background on the study: Every 2 weeks, patients got intravenous ivuxolimab at one of six dose levels (0.01-10 mg/kg). Patients assigned to dose escalation were diagnosed with hepatocellular carcinoma, melanoma, renal cell or head and neck cancer. Prior checkpoint blockade (anti-PD-1, anti-PD-L1 or anti-CTLA-4) was permitted; roughly 40% had it. General study findings and limits: The study observed clonal expansion of CD4+ and CD8+ blood T cells by week 6 at 0.1 to 3.0 mg/kg.

With regard to this clone: The antigen is not known.

Only in-frame clones appear in the TCRdb table, and some are missing; sequencing was by immunoSEQ multiplex PCR. The sample has 65,000 to 70,000 clones, 70% to 80% seen once; the top ten hold 1.6%. The input for sequencing was CD4+ or CD8+ T cells sorted from blood, taken in a trial of the OX40 agonist ivuxolimab. The receptor was derived from an adult with an advanced solid tumor such as melanoma, head and neck, liver or kidney cancer.

CDR3 DNA sequence: TGTGCCAGCAGCTTGGCCGGGACAGACTACGAGCAGTACTTC. Translating gives CASSLAGTDYEQYF. The rearrangement joins TRBV5-5 to TRBJ2-7, with TRBD1 matching over 7 bases. Trimming removed 0 bases from V and 3 bases from J; junction bases left unmatched: 3. The CDR3 totals 14 residues. The germline V gene has CDR1 SGHKS and CDR2 YYEKEE (reference sequence).